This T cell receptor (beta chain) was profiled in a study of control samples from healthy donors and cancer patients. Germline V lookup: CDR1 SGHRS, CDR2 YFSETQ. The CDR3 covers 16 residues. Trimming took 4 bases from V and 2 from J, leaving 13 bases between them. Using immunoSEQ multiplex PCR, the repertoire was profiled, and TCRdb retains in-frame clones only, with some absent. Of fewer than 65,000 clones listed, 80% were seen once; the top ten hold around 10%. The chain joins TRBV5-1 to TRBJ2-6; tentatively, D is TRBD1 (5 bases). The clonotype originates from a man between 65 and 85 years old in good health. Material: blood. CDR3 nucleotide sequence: TGCGCCAGCAGCAGGAGAACAGGAACTGGGGCCAACGTCCTGACTTTC. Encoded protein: CASSRRTGTGANVLTF.